This entry concerns a single T cell receptor beta chain. This CDR3 region has 13 residues. V shed 11 bases and J shed 0 bases, with 10 bases lying between them. Germline V gene sequence: CDR1 SNHLY, CDR2 FYNNEI. The data were taken from a study of cytomegalovirus exposure and HLA in healthy donors. 60 Vbeta and 13 Jbeta primers were used in PCR. TCRdb keeps only in-frame clones here, not all; method: immunoSEQ multiplex PCR. The repertoire has about 200,000 clones, approximately 80% of them found once; the top ten carry about 3.1%. The sequencing sample was made of PBMCs. This clonotype was obtained from a young man in good health and CMV-seronegative. This chain uses TRBV2 with TRBJ1-4, with D perhaps matching TRBD1 (5 bases). The CDR3 protein is CAGGQATNEKLFF. DNA for the CDR3: TGTGCCGGCGGACAAGCAACTAATGAAAAACTGTTTTTT.